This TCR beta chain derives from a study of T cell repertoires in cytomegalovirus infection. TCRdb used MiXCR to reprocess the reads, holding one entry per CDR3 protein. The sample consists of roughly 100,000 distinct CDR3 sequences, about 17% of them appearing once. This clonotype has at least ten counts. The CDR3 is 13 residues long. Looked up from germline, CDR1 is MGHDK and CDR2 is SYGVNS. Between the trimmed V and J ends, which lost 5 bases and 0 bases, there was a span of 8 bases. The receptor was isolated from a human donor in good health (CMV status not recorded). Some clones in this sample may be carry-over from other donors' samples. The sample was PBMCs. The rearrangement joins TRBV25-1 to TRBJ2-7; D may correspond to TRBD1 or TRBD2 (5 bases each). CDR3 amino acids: CASSSGPSYEQYF. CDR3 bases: TGTGCCAGCAGTTCGGGACCCTCCTACGAGCAGTACTTC.